The 14 T cell receptor beta chains presented below share a single source sample, sequenced in a study of blood T cells in healthy people across ages. Primers used in a second PCR of about 6 to 11 cycles were a sample-barcoded 5' primer and a J-beta primer mix. Using its own MiXCR run on the 5' RACE reads, TCRdb lists one record per CDR3 protein. The data show almost 800,000 distinct CDR3 sequences, 58% seen once. Sequenced: blood. Receptor source: a young man in good health.

The chain couples TRBV5-1 to TRBJ2-3; tentative D call: TRBD2 (5 bases). V lost 4 bases and J 2 bases, leaving 11 bases between the germline ends. CDR3 length: 14 residues. Germline lookup yields CDR1 SGHRS and CDR2 YFSETQ. CDR3 sequence (DNA): TGCGCCAGCAGCCCCGGGGAAAACACAGATACGCAGTATTTT. Its translation is CASSPGENTDTQYF.

The chain recombines TRBV11-1 with TRBJ2-2; 8 bases are a match to TRBD1. The CDR3 runs 17 residues. CDR1 is SGHAT, CDR2 FQDESV, per germline (reference sequence). The J segment lost 2 bases and the V segment lost 2 bases, leaving 7 bases of the junction unmatched. CDR3 loop: CASSLYGQGLNTGELFF. DNA of the CDR3: TGTGCCAGCAGCTTATACGGACAGGGCCTAAACACCGGGGAGCTGTTTTTT.

To note about this clonotype: This CDR3 fails to terminate in the conserved phenylalanine or tryptophan, so it likely reflects a read error. This chain links TRBV9 with TRBJ1-2; D not resolved. Trimming left V 0 bases short and J 2 bases short, with 23 bases between. Germline V gives CDR1 SGDLS, CDR2 YYNGEE. This CDR3 is 19 amino acids long. The DNA of the CDR3 is TGTGCCAGCAGCGTAGGGGTGCCCGGGCCTGATCGGGAGAACTATGGCTACACCTTA. As protein: CASSVGVPGPDRENYGYTL.

As regards this clonotype: A much more abundant neighbour one base away suggests this may be a read error. The V call is TRBV9, the J call TRBJ2-1, with 9 bases aligning to TRBD2. The CDR3 has 14 amino acids. Germline V gene sequence: CDR1 SGDLS, CDR2 YYNGEE. CDR3 sequence reads: CASSVWREGREQLF. CDR3 DNA: TGTGCCAGCAGCGTGTGGCGGGAGGGGCGTGAGCAGTTGTTC.

The rearrangement joins TRBV7-2 to TRBJ2-5; D ambiguous. V gave up 5 bases and J gave up 4 bases, with 11 bases separating them. Germline CDR1 SGHTA, CDR2 FQGNSA. The CDR3 covers 13 residues. CDR3 amino acids: CASSVLGRETQYF. CDR3 sequence (DNA): TGTGCCAGCAGCGTACTTGGAAGAGAGACCCAGTACTTC. The full variable domain, rest sourced from reference TRBV7-2 and TRBJ2-5, is GAGVSQSPSNKVTEKGKDVELRCDPISGHTALYWYRQSLGQGLEFLIYFQGNSAPDKSGLPSDRFSAERTGGSVSTLTIQRTQQEDSAVYLCASSVLGRETQYFGPGTRLLVL.

This chain links TRBV5-5 with TRBJ2-3; 10 bases match TRBD1. CDR1 SGHKS and CDR2 YYEKEE come from the germline V gene (reference sequence). This CDR3 is 14 amino acids long. Trimming removed 3 bases from V and 5 bases from J; junction bases left unmatched: 3. This chain's CDR3 is CASSWGQGKDTQYF. CDR3 nucleotide sequence: TGTGCCAGCAGCTGGGGACAGGGGAAAGATACGCAGTATTTT.

The genes are TRBV12-3 or TRBV12-4 and TRBJ2-5; D is possibly TRBD1 or TRBD2 (5 bases each). V was shortened by 7 bases and J by 4 bases, with 22 bases between the two germline ends. This CDR3 has 16 amino acids. The CDR3 DNA sequence: TGTGCCAGCAAGCTCGTGGGACCCCGGGGCCCAGAGACCCAGTACTTC. Translating it yields CASKLVGPRGPETQYF.

The chain links TRBV6-1 to TRBJ2-7; no definite D call. The CDR3 is 13 amino acids. Germline loops: CDR1 MNHNS, CDR2 SASEGT. V was cut by 1 base and J by 4 bases, with 8 bases left in between. CDR3 sequence: CASSEGKKYEQYF. The CDR3 DNA follows: TGTGCCAGCAGTGAAGGGAAAAAATACGAGCAGTACTTC.

This clonotype was detected only a few times. The V gene is TRBV5-1, the J gene TRBJ2-5, with unresolved D. Germline V gene lookup returns CDR1 SGHRS and CDR2 YFSETQ. The CDR3 covers 17 residues. V shed 2 bases and J shed 5 bases, with 22 bases lying between them. In DNA, the CDR3 is TGCGCCAGCAGCTTATTTGGTTACGGAAGCCAGCCCGAGACCCAGTACTTC. The encoded protein is CASSLFGYGSQPETQYF.

This clonotype was detected once. This chain connects TRBV6-5 to TRBJ1-2; D gene uncertain. The CDR3 covers 13 residues. Germline V gives CDR1 MNHEY, CDR2 SVGAGI. V dropped 11 bases and J dropped 8 bases, with 21 bases sitting between them. The CDR3: CAVKRAGGYGYTF. The CDR3, as DNA: TGTGCCGTAAAAAGGGCAGGAGGCTACGGCTACACCTTC.

The genes are TRBV20-1 and TRBJ1-1; 7 bases align to TRBD1. The V gene's germline CDR1 is DFQATT and CDR2 SNEGSKA (reference sequence). Trimming took 0 bases from V and 6 from J; bases not matched to a gene: 7. CDR3 length equals 14 residues. The CDR3 region is CSARDPRGGSEAFF. For the CDR3, the DNA is TGCAGTGCTAGAGATCCCAGGGGGGGGTCTGAAGCTTTCTTT.

This clonotype has a handful of counts. This sequence joins TRBV13 and TRBJ2-5; 8 bases agree with TRBD1. This CDR3 comprises 14 residues. Germline CDR1 PRHDT, CDR2 FYEKMQ (reference sequence). J gave up 2 bases and V 6 bases, and 5 bases lay outside the gene matches. CDR3 residues: CASRTTGGQETQYF. The CDR3 DNA is TGTGCCAGCAGAACAACAGGGGGTCAAGAGACCCAGTACTTC.

This clonotype was seen only a few times. This sequence joins TRBV29-1 and TRBJ1-2; 9 bases are a match to TRBD1. CDR3 size: 16 residues. Looked up from germline, CDR1 is SQVTM and CDR2 is ANQGSEA. Germline trimming cut 8 bases from V and 13 bases from J; bases unmatched to any gene: 26. DNA of the CDR3: TGCAGCCCCGAACGGGACAGGGCGCCTATTTTTTTGCTACTCACCTTC. This encodes CSPERDRAPIFLLLTF.

The rearrangement joins TRBV29-1 to TRBJ2-7; no firm D call. Germline V gene data show CDR1 as SQVTM and CDR2 as ANQGSEA. The CDR3 runs to 13 residues. The V and J ends lost 0 bases and 0 bases respectively, with 6 bases between them. The CDR3 DNA follows: TGCAGCGTTGAAGAGTTTCCCTCCTACGAGCAGTACTTC. Its protein product is CSVEEFPSYEQYF.